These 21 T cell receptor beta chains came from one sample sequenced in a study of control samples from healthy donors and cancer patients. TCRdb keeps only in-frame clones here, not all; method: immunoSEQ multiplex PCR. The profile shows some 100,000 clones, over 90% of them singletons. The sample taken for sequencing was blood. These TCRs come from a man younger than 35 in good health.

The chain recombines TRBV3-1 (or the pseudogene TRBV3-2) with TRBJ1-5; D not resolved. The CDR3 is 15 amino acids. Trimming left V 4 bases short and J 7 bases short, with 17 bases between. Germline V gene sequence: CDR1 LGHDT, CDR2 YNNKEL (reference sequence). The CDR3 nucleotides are TGTGCCAGCAGCCGAGGAAGAGGAAGGTCACAGCCCCAGCATTTT. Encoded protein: CASSRGRGRSQPQHF.

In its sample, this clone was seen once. CDR3 amino acids: CATSEVPQGCKSPLHF. The CDR3 nucleotides read TGTGCCACCAGTGAGGTACCTCAGGGGTGTAAGTCACCCCTCCACTTT. The chain is built from TRBV24-1 and TRBJ1-6; possibly TRBD1 for D (6 bases). Between the trimmed V and J ends, which lost 4 bases and 10 bases, there was a span of 19 bases. The CDR3 length is 16 residues. Per germline, CDR1 KGHDR and CDR2 SFDVKD.

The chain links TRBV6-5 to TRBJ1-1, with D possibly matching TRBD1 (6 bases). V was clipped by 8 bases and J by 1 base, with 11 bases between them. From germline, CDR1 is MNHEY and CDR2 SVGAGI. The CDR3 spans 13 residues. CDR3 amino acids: CASSKGGNTEAFF. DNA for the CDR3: TGTGCCAGCTCCAAGGGGGGGAACACTGAAGCTTTCTTT.

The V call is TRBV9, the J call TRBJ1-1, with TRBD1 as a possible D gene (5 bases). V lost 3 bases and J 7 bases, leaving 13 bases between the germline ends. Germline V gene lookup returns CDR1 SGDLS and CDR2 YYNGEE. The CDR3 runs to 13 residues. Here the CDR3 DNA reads TGTGCCAGCAGCGCAGACGGGGGAAGTGAAGCTTTCTTT. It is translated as CASSADGGSEAFF. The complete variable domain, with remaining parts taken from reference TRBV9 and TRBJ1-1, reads DSGVTQTPKHLITATGQRVTLRCSPRSGDLSVYWYQQSLDQGLQFLIQYYNGEERAKGNILERFSAQQFPDLHSELNLSSLELGDSALYFCASSADGGSEAFFGQGTRLTVV.

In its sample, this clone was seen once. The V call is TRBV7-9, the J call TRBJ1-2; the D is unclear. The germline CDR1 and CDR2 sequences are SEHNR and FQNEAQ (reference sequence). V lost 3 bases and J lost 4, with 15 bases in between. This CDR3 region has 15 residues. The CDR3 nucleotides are TGTGCCAGCAGCTTCGAGAAACCGGTAGGCTATGGCTACACCTTC. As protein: CASSFEKPVGYGYTF.

CDR3 amino acids: CASSTGVMAKNIQYF. The CDR3 bases are TGTGCCAGCAGCACGGGGGTAATGGCCAAAAACATTCAGTACTTC. The gene calls are TRBV5-6 and TRBJ2-4; D may be TRBD2 (6 bases). The CDR3 sequence is 15 residues long. Germline-derived CDR1 and CDR2 are SGHDT and YYEEEE. V lost 4 bases and J 1 base, leaving 12 bases between the germline ends.

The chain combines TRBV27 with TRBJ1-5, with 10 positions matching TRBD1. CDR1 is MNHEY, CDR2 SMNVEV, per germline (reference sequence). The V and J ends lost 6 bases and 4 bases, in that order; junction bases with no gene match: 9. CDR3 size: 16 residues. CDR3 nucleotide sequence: TGTGCCAGCAGACACTCGGCGGGACAGGGGAATCAGCCCCAGCATTTT. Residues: CASRHSAGQGNQPQHF.

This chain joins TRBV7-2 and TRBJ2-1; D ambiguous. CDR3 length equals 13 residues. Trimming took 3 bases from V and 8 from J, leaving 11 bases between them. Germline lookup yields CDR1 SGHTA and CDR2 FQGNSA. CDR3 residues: CASSFLLRHEQFF. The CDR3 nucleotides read TGTGCCAGCAGCTTTCTACTTCGCCATGAGCAGTTCTTC. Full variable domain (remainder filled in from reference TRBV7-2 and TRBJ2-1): GAGVSQSPSNKVTEKGKDVELRCDPISGHTALYWYRQSLGQGLEFLIYFQGNSAPDKSGLPSDRFSAERTGGSVSTLTIQRTQQEDSAVYLCASSFLLRHEQFFGPGTRLTVL.

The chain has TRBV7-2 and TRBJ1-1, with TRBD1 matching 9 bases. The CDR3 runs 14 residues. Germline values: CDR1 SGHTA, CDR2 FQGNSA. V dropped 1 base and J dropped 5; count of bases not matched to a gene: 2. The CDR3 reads CASSLDRGRTEAFF. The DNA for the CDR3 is TGTGCCAGCAGCTTAGACAGGGGGCGAACTGAAGCTTTCTTT.

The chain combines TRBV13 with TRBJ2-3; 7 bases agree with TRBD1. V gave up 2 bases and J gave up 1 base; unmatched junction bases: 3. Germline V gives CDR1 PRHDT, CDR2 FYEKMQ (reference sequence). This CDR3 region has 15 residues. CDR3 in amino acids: CASSLITGGTDTQYF. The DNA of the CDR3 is TGTGCCAGCAGCTTAATTACAGGGGGCACAGATACGCAGTATTTT.

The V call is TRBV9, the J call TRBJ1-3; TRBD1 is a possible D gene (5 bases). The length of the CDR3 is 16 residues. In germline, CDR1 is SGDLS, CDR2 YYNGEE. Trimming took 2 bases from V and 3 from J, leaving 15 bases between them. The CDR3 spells CASSVRAGLVGNTIYF. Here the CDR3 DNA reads TGTGCCAGCAGCGTTCGCGCAGGGTTGGTTGGAAACACCATATATTTT.

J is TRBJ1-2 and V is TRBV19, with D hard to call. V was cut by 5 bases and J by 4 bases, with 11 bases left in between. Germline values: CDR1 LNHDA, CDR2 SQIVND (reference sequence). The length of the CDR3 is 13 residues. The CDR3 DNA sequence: TGTGCCAGTAGTCCCCGGACGGTCTATGGCTACACCTTC. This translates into CASSPRTVYGYTF.

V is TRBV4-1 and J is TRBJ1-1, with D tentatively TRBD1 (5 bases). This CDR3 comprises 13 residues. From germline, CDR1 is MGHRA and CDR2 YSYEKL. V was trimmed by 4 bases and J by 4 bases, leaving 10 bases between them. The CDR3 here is CASSRGSGTEAFF. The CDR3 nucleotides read TGCGCCAGCAGCCGGGGGTCGGGCACTGAAGCTTTCTTT.

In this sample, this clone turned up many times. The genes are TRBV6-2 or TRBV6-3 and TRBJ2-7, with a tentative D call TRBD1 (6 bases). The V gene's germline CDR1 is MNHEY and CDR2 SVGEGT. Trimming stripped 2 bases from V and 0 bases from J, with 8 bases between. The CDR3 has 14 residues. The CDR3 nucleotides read TGTGCCAGCAGTTACCGGGACAACTCCTACGAGCAGTACTTC. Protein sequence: CASSYRDNSYEQYF.

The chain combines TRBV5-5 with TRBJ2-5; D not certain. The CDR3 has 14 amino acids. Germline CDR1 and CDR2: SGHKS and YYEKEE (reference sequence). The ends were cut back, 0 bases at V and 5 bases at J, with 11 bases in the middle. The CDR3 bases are TGTGCCAGCAGCTTGGGCCCATCTAGGGAGACCCAGTACTTC. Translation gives CASSLGPSRETQYF.

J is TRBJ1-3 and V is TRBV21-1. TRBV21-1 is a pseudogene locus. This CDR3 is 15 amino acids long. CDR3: CASSIPDSSGNTIYF. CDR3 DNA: TGTGCCAGCAGCATCCCCGATAGCTCTGGAAACACCATATATTTT.

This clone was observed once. CDR3 coding DNA: TGTGCCAGCAGATACAGGGTTAATACTGAAGCTTTCTTT. Translation gives CASRYRVNTEAFF. This chain connects TRBV6-5 to TRBJ1-1; D is possibly TRBD1 (6 bases). From germline, CDR1 is MNHEY and CDR2 SVGAGI. CDR3 size: 13 residues. Trimming shortened V by 6 bases and J by 5 bases, and 13 bases separated the two germline ends.

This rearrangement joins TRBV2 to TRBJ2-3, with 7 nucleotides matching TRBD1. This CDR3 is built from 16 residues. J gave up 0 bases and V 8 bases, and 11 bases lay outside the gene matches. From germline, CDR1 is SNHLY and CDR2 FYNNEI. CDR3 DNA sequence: TGTGCCAGCTTCAACGGGACAGCGTTGAGCACAGATACGCAGTATTTT. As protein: CASFNGTALSTDTQYF. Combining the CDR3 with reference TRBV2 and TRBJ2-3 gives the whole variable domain EPEVTQTPSHQVTQMGQEVILRCVPISNHLYFYWYRQILGQKVEFLVSFYNNEISEKSEIFDDQFSVERPDGSNFTLKIRSTKLEDSAMYFCASFNGTALSTDTQYFGPGTRLTVL.

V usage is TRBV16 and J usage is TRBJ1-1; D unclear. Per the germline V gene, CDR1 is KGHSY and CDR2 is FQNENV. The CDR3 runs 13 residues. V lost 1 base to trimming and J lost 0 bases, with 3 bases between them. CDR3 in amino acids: CASSQLVNTEAFF. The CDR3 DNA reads TGTGCCAGCAGCCAATTGGTGAACACTGAAGCTTTCTTT. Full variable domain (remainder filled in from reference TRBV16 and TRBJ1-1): GEEVAQTPKHLVRGEGQKAKLYCAPIKGHSYVFWYQQVLKNEFKFLISFQNENVFDETGMPKERFSAKCLPNSPCSLEIQATKLEDSAVYFCASSQLVNTEAFFGQGTRLTVV.

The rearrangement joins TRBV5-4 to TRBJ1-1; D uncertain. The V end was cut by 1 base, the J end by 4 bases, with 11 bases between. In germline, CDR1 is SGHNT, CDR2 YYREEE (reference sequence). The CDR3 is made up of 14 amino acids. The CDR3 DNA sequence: TGTGCCAGCAGCTTGAGGTCACGGGTCACTGAAGCTTTCTTT. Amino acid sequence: CASSLRSRVTEAFF.

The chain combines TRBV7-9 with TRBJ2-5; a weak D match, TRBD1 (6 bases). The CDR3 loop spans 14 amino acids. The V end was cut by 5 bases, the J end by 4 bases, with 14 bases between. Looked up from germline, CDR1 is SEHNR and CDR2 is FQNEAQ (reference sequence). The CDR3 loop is CASSTRTDGETQYF. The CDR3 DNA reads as TGTGCCAGCAGCACCCGGACAGATGGAGAGACCCAGTACTTC.